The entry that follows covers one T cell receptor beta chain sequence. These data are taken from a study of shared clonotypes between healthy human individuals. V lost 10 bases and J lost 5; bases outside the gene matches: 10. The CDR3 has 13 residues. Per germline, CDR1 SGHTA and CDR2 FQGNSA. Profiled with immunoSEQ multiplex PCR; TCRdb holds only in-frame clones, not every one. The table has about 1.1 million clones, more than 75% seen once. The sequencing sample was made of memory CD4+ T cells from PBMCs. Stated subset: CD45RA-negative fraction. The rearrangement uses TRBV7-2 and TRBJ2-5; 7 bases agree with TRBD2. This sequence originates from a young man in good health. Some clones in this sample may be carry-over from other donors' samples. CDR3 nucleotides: TGTGCCACCTCGTGGGGGGGTGGTGAGACCCAGTACTTC. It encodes CATSWGGGETQYF.